A single sample gave rise to the 12 T cell receptor beta chains below, sequenced in a study of T cell repertoires in ileal Crohn's disease. The data were produced by immunoSEQ multiplex PCR, yet TCRdb's version contains in-frame clones alone and is incomplete. The profile shows thousands of clones, about three quarters of them singletons. Sequencing used ileal tissue. These receptors all come from an adult with Crohn's disease.

CDR3 amino acids: CASSERNYGYTF. In DNA form, the CDR3 reads TGTGCCAGCAGTGAGAGGAACTATGGCTACACCTTC. The chain is built from TRBV6-1 and TRBJ1-2; D is undetermined. The CDR3 is 12 amino acids. The germline gives CDR1 MNHNS, CDR2 SASEGT. V was cut by 3 bases and J by 2 bases, with 4 bases left in between.

This chain links TRBV5-6 with TRBJ2-2; 7 positions agree with TRBD1. The V and J ends lost 2 bases and 3 bases, in that order; junction bases with no gene match: 4. Germline-derived CDR1 and CDR2 are SGHDT and YYEEEE. The CDR3 length is 15 residues. The CDR3 sequence: CASSFVQGDTGELFF. As DNA, the CDR3 is TGTGCCAGCAGCTTTGTTCAGGGGGACACCGGGGAGCTGTTTTTT.

V usage is TRBV28 and J usage is TRBJ2-7; 11 positions match TRBD2. The V gene end was trimmed by 5 bases and the J gene end by 6 bases; junction bases not matched to a gene: 6. CDR3 length: 14 amino acids. Germline V gene lookup returns CDR1 MDHEN and CDR2 SYDVKM. The chain's CDR3 is CASSQTSGKSEQYF. The CDR3 DNA follows: TGTGCCAGCAGTCAGACTAGCGGGAAGTCCGAGCAGTACTTC.

This clone is medium-sized in the sample. In DNA, the CDR3 is TGTGCCAGCAGTTTATTCGGGGTGGGAGCTAATGAAAAACTGTTTTTT. Amino acid sequence: CASSLFGVGANEKLFF. The chain joins TRBV28 to TRBJ1-4; the D is unclear. Germline values: CDR1 MDHEN, CDR2 SYDVKM. V was shortened by 1 base and J by 3 bases, with 12 bases between the two germline ends. The CDR3 runs to 16 residues.

This sequence joins TRBV19 and TRBJ1-5; tentative D call: TRBD1 (6 bases). Germline values: CDR1 LNHDA, CDR2 SQIVND (reference sequence). CDR3 size: 16 residues. Trimming left V 1 base short and J 1 base short, with 11 bases between. In nucleotides, the CDR3 is TGTGCCAGTAGTATAGGGGGGGGGCTGAGCAATCAGCCCCAGCATTTT. Translated: CASSIGGGLSNQPQHF. Based on the CDR3 plus reference TRBV19 and TRBJ1-5, the full variable domain is DGGITQSPKYLFRKEGQNVTLSCEQNLNHDAMYWYRQDPGQGLRLIYYSQIVNDFQKGDIAEGYSVSREKKESFPLTVTSAQKNPTAFYLCASSIGGGLSNQPQHFGDGTRLSIL.

The gene calls are TRBV13 and TRBJ2-3; TRBD2 matches at 13 bases. The CDR3 is made up of 16 amino acids. The trim removed 4 bases at V and 6 bases at J, leaving 7 bases unmatched. Germline assignment: CDR1 PRHDT and CDR2 FYEKMQ (reference sequence). The CDR3 DNA reads TGTGCCAGCAGCTCAAGAGGGACTAGCGGGACTGATACGCAGTATTTT. This encodes CASSSRGTSGTDTQYF.

This chain joins TRBV11-2 and TRBJ2-7; tentatively, D is TRBD1 (5 bases). The CDR3 contains 14 residues. The germline gives CDR1 SGHAT, CDR2 FQNNGV. Trimming removed 1 base at V and 2 bases at J, with 9 bases between. The CDR3 loop is CASSLAGRAYEQYF. In DNA, the CDR3 is TGTGCCAGCAGCTTAGCAGGGCGAGCCTACGAGCAGTACTTC.

The chain has TRBV28 and TRBJ2-1; 10 nucleotides align to TRBD2. The germline V gene has CDR1 MDHEN and CDR2 SYDVKM. The CDR3 spans 13 residues. V dropped 8 bases and J dropped 12; count of bases not matched to a gene: 10. The CDR3 sequence: CASGGLAGVGQFF. The CDR3 DNA reads TGTGCCAGCGGGGGGCTAGCGGGAGTGGGGCAGTTCTTC.

This chain uses TRBV7-2 with TRBJ2-3, with 10 bases fitting TRBD2. Germline assignment: CDR1 SGHTA and CDR2 FQGNSA. Trimming cost V 0 bases and J 5 bases; bases outside gene matches: 5. The CDR3 covers 16 residues. The CDR3 bases are TGTGCCAGCAGCTTAGCGGCTAGCGGGAGTCAAGATACGCAGTATTTT. Protein product: CASSLAASGSQDTQYF.

The chain has TRBV28 and TRBJ2-7; a weak D match, TRBD2 (5 bases). Trimming shortened V by 2 bases and J by 4 bases, and 18 bases separated the two germline ends. Germline V gene sequence: CDR1 MDHEN, CDR2 SYDVKM. CDR3 size: 16 residues. CDR3 sequence (DNA): TGTGCCAGCAGTTTAGGCCTAGCCTTTTCCTCTTACGAGCAGTACTTC. Translation gives CASSLGLAFSSYEQYF.

This clone appeared a single time. The chain joins TRBV5-1 to TRBJ2-7, with 9 bases aligning to TRBD2. CDR3 length: 14 residues. V lost 7 bases, J lost 0 bases, and 5 bases stayed unmatched. Germline V gene data show CDR1 as SGHRS and CDR2 as YFSETQ. CDR3 DNA: TGCGCCAGCCCCCAAGCGGGGGGCTCCTACGAGCAGTACTTC. Protein product: CASPQAGGSYEQYF.

This sequence joins TRBV6-6 and TRBJ2-7; 9 bases align to TRBD1. J lost 6 bases, V lost 4 bases, and 10 bases had no gene match. This CDR3 region has 15 residues. The germline gives CDR1 MNHNY, CDR2 SVGAGI (reference sequence). CDR3 DNA sequence: TGTGCCAGCAGTTCCCCGAGGGGACAGGGAAGCGAGCAGTACTTC. It is translated as CASSSPRGQGSEQYF.